This paragraph covers one TCR beta chain sequence. Its target is unknown. Via MiXCR, TCRdb re-called the RACE reads, giving one row per CDR3 protein. The table includes approximately 320,000 distinct CDR3 sequences, around 5.5% detected once. The sample comes from a study of human T cells and chemical hapten exposure. Study results and limitations: Alopecia in the donors means their immune response may deviate from healthy people's.

Losses at the gene ends were 4 bases for V and 0 bases for J; bases not matched to a gene: 8. The CDR3 contains 18 residues. Germline assignment: CDR1 MNHNY and CDR2 SVGAGI (reference sequence). The time point was: pre-sensitization, week 0. Sample treatment: therapeutic diphenylcyclopropenone sensitization with weekly scalp DPC. The specimen comprised whole blood, sampled in connection with sensitization to the hapten diphenylcyclopropenone (DPC). V and J are TRBV6-6 and TRBJ2-6; 8 bases line up with TRBD1. The sequence came from a woman aged 18-29 years with alopecia areata. Some clones in this sample may be carry-over from other donors' samples. The CDR3 protein is CASSSKGTGTSGANVLTF. CDR3 coding DNA: TGTGCCAGCAGTTCTAAAGGGACAGGTACCTCTGGGGCCAACGTCCTGACTTTC.